The rows below give T cell receptor beta chains drawn from one sample of a study of OX40 agonist ivuxolimab in advanced cancers. Using immunoSEQ multiplex PCR, the repertoire was profiled, and TCRdb retains in-frame clones only, with some absent. Of about 69,000 clones listed, roughly 90% were seen once; the top ten hold around 0.3%. This specimen was CD4+ or CD8+ T cells sorted from blood, taken in a trial of the OX40 agonist ivuxolimab. The receptors derive from an adult with an advanced solid tumor such as melanoma, head and neck, liver or kidney cancer. The CDR3 runs from the conserved cysteine through the conserved F or W. D genes are given only for firm matches. Clone sizes are given selectively: once, few, many, or a class where the clone is expanded.

>.|TRBJ2-2|.|TRBV19|14
CASRVSENTGELFF
TGTGCCAGTAGAGTTAGCGAGAACACCGGGGAGCTGTTTTTT
>.|TRBJ2-1|.|TRBV10-1|19
CASSLSIPLVSNSYNEQFF
TGCGCCAGCAGTTTGAGCATTCCCCTGGTGAGCAACTCCTACAATGAGCAGTTCTTC
>.|TRBJ2-7|.|TRBV27|15
CAVRARGITSYEQYF
TGTGCCGTTAGAGCCCGCGGGATAACCTCCTACGAGCAGTACTTC
>once|TRBJ1-3|.|TRBV19|12
CASGEPGNTIYF
TGTGCCAGTGGGGAACCTGGAAACACCATATATTTT
>.|TRBJ2-3|TRBD2|TRBV2|14
CASKTSGNTDTQYF
TGTGCCAGCAAAACTAGCGGGAACACAGATACGCAGTATTTT
>.|TRBJ2-7|TRBD2|TRBV11-2|16
CASSTRTSGRAREQYF
TGTGCCAGCAGCACACGGACTAGCGGGAGGGCCCGGGAGCAGTACTTC
>once|TRBJ2-2|TRBD1|TRBV6-6|15
CASSQGQGRSGELFF
TGTGCCAGCAGTCAAGGACAGGGTCGCTCCGGGGAGCTGTTTTTT
>few|TRBJ2-2|.|TRBV9|14
CASSVAANTGELFF
TGTGCCAGCAGCGTAGCCGCGAACACCGGGGAGCTGTTTTTT
>.|TRBJ1-6|.|TRBV5-3|16
CARSPHGGGNHSPLHF
TGTGCCAGAAGCCCCCATGGGGGGGGTAATCATTCACCCCTCCACTTT
>.|TRBJ2-5|TRBD1|TRBV18|14
CASSPRTGQETQYF
TGTGCCAGCTCACCCAGGACAGGCCAAGAGACCCAGTACTTC
>once|TRBJ2-5|.|TRBV9|14
CASSLTRGRETQYF
TGTGCCAGCAGCCTCACGCGGGGAAGGGAGACCCAGTACTTC
>once|TRBJ2-3|.|TRBV19|18
CASSPPLGHRPNPDTQYF
TGTGCCAGTAGTCCCCCCCTTGGGCACAGGCCGAATCCAGATACGCAGTATTTT
>.|TRBJ2-7|TRBD2|TRBV9|15
CASSFGTSEPYEQYF
TGTGCCAGCAGCTTCGGGACTAGCGAGCCATACGAGCAGTACTTC
>.|TRBJ1-3|.|TRBV6-5|15
CASSYGQSSGNTIYF
TGTGCCAGCAGTTACGGACAGTCATCTGGAAACACCATATATTTT
>.|TRBJ2-1|.|TRBV29-1|11
CSGGVYNEQFF
TGCAGCGGGGGGGTGTACAATGAGCAGTTCTTC
>.|TRBJ1-5|.|TRBV28|15
CASSLAGASNQPQHF
TGTGCCAGCAGTTTGGCAGGGGCGAGCAATCAGCCCCAGCATTTT
>.|TRBJ2-3|.|TRBV7-2|16
CASSLARVPSTDTQYF
TGTGCCAGCAGCTTAGCTAGGGTCCCGAGCACAGATACGCAGTATTTT
>.|TRBJ2-7|.|TRBV5-1|15
CASSPEGRSTDEQYF
TGCGCCAGCAGCCCCGAGGGGAGAAGCACTGACGAGCAGTACTTC
>.|TRBJ2-1|TRBD2|TRBV7-6|14
CASRGLGIYNEQFF
TGTGCCAGCAGGGGACTAGGCATCTACAATGAGCAGTTCTTC
>.|TRBJ2-2|TRBD2|TRBV15|17
CATSRGGLAGVSGELFF
TGTGCCACCAGCAGAGGCGGACTAGCGGGAGTTTCCGGGGAGCTGTTTTTT
>.|TRBJ1-5|TRBD1|TRBV12-5|14
CATTTGFGNQPQHF
TGTGCTACCACGACAGGGTTCGGCAATCAGCCCCAGCATTTT
>.|TRBJ2-7|.|TRBV18|16
CASSRIEVQSAYEQYF
TGTGCCAGCTCACGAATTGAGGTTCAATCAGCCTACGAGCAGTACTTC
>once|TRBJ1-2|TRBD1|TRBV5-8|14
CASSSGTGHPGYTF
TGTGCCAGCAGCTCCGGGACAGGCCATCCGGGCTACACCTTC
>.|TRBJ1-3|TRBD1|TRBV7-3|15
CASSLTGQVGNTIYF
TGTGCCAGCAGCTTGACCGGACAGGTTGGAAACACCATATATTTT
>.|TRBJ1-2|.|TRBV19|14
CASSIESENYGYTF
TGTGCCAGTAGTATAGAATCGGAAAACTATGGCTACACCTTC
>.|TRBJ1-5|.|TRBV19|14
CASTHGRTNQPQHF
TGTGCCAGTACCCATGGAAGAACTAATCAGCCCCAGCATTTT
>.|TRBJ1-3|.|TRBV6-5|14
CASSIGVGGNTIYF
TGTGCCAGCAGTATAGGGGTTGGTGGAAACACCATATATTTT
>.|TRBJ1-1|.|TRBV6-5|13
CASKQGLNTEAFF
TGTGCCAGCAAGCAGGGCCTAAACACTGAAGCTTTCTTT
>.|TRBJ2-2|.|TRBV6-5|14
CASSQGGPGGELFF
TGTGCCAGCAGTCAGGGGGGGCCGGGCGGGGAGCTGTTTTTT
>.|TRBJ2-3|.|TRBV7-6|16
CASSLVPRVDTDTQYF
TGTGCCAGCAGCTTAGTCCCCCGGGTAGACACAGATACGCAGTATTTT
>.|TRBJ2-5|TRBD2|TRBV5-1|15
CASSLGGRAIETQYF
TGCGCCAGCAGCTTGGGCGGGAGGGCCATTGAGACCCAGTACTTC
>.|TRBJ1-1|.|TRBV19|13
CASSLKVNTEAFF
TGTGCCAGTAGCCTCAAAGTCAACACTGAAGCTTTCTTT
>.|TRBJ2-7|.|TRBV6-5|14
CASNQAQVVYEQYF
TGTGCCAGCAACCAAGCTCAGGTCGTTTACGAGCAGTACTTC